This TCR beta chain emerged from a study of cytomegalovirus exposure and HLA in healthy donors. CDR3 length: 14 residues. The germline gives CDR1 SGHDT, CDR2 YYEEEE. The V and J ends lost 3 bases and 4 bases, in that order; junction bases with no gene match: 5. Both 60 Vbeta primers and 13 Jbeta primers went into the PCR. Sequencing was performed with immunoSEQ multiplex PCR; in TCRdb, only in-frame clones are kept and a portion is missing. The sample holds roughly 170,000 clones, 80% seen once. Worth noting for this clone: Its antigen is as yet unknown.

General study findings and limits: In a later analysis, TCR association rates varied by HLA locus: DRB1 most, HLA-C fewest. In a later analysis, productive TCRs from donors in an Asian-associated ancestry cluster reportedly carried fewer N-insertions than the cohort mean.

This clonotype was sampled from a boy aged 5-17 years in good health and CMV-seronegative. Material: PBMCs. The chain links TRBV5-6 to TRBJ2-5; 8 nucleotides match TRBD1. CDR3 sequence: CASSSDRGGETQYF. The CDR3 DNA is TGTGCCAGCAGCTCCGACAGGGGTGGAGAGACCCAGTACTTC.